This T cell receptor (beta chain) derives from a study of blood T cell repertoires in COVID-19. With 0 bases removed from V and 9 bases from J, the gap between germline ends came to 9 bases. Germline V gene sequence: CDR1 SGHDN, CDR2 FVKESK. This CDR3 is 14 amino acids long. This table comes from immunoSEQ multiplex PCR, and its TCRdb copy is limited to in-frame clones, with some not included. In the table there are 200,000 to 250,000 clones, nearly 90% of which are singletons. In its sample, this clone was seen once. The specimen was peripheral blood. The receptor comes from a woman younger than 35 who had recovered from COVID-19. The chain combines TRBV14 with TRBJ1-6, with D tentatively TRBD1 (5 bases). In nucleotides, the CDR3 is TGTGCCAGCAGCCAAGATCCGGGGGGTTCACCCCTCCACTTT. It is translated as CASSQDPGGSPLHF.